This paragraph covers one T cell receptor beta chain sequence. Its antigen specificity is not known. No base-level quality is on record; no much larger clone is a single base apart. The data were obtained in a study of blood T cells in healthy people across ages (dated by TCRdb to about 2015). For the study in its entirety: Template switching captured roughly one uniquely barcoded TCR beta cDNA molecule per two T cells in model experiments. The study measured age-related changes in TCR beta repertoire diversity using deep sequencing normalized with unique cDNA molecular identifiers. The donors were divided into four age groups: young (average roughly 17 years), middle-aged (roughly 42), aged (62) and long-lived (about 79). To avoid experimental bias, donors of different ages were randomly spread across the sequencing lanes. Using the same blood draw, the study looked at two additional independent replicas of 1 million unique cDNA reads for two donors, one aged 18 to 29 and the other aged 80 or older. Beyond this particular receptor, the publication reports: Because donor CMV infection status was unknown, age-related changes in expanded clonotypes were potentially confounded. The long-lived group showed more naive CD4+ T cells, fewer expanded clones and increased TCR diversity than the aged group, suggesting age selection. Estimates of total diversity based on one million sequenced T cells were considered lower bounds and underestimates. As age increased, observed TCR beta diversity per million T cells dropped in a roughly linear way, and a significant reduction was already evident by age roughly 36. A strong correlation was found between observed TCR beta diversity and the percentage of naive T cells measured by flow cytometry. Because profiling used bulk unsorted PBMCs, naive and antigen-experienced compartments could not be compared conclusively.

The CDR3 runs 13 amino acids, cysteine and phenylalanine included. Only the CDR3 DNA stays, 39 bases, in frame from base 1. Reading the germline V gene (reference sequence) gives CDR1 MNHNY and CDR2 SVGAGI. V is cut by 8 bases and J by 7 bases, and the space between the germline ends is 12 bases. The library was made by 5' RACE. A second PCR of roughly 7 to 11 cycles was performed with a sample-barcoded 5' primer and a J-beta primer mix. A template-switch 5' adaptor carrying 12 random nucleotides introduced a unique molecular identifier onto each TCR beta cDNA molecule. Each sample yielded at least 3 million CDR3-containing paired-end reads. First-strand cDNA synthesis was performed from all RNA using the Mint cDNA synthesis kit, with priming by a TRBC-specific oligonucleotide. Following uracil-DNA glycosylase treatment, a first 18-cycle PCR with universal primers M1SS and BC2_uni_R was performed on all cDNA. Per the source publication's procedure: For normalization, 1 million high-quality reads were randomly selected from each sample, with every read carrying a distinct molecular identifier. Reads sharing molecular identifiers were discarded rather than binned into consensus sequences. MiTCR, run with a Q25 quality threshold and the strictest error-elimination algorithm, handled CDR3 identification, clonotype clustering and error correction. Lower-bound total TCR beta diversity was estimated with a nonparametric unseen species model using Euler transformation. TCRdb handled the public reads itself, with Q25 trimming in fastp and clone calling in MiXCR, and kept productive beta chains. Every distinct CDR3 protein forms one entry, paired with its most common genes and DNA. TCRdb's processing, not the study's, gives the V and J calls here. The sample table lists approximately 2,000,000 distinct CDR3 sequences, 30% to 40% of them with a count of one. The top ten clonotypes cover 20% to 25% of the sample.

Systemically healthy Caucasian individuals from Russia, some 40 in total and aged about 6 to 95 years, were included as donors. Each donor gave 8 to 10 milliliters of peripheral blood, drawn into EDTA-treated Vacutainer tubes. PBMCs were isolated by Ficoll-Paque density-gradient centrifugation, with at least 6.5 million obtained per sample. Trizol reagent was used to extract total RNA from the PBMCs, yielding at least 5.5 micrograms per sample. For every donor, flow cytometry on a PBMC aliquot measured the percentage of naive CD45RAhigh/CD27high T cells. The sample consisted of blood. The clonotype originates from a human donor in good health. This receptor chain uses TRBV6-6 and TRBJ1-6, with the D gene call left open. The nucleotide sequence reads TGTGCCAGCCTTCGGACGGGGAATTCACCCCTCCACTTT. Its translation reads: CASLRTGNSPLHF.